This section outlines one T cell receptor (beta chain) sequence together with its context. Its specificity is not known. The data stem from a study of T-cell memory formation after mild COVID-19. The study's findings and limits: The study found contracting CD4+ clones mainly in CM and EM and contracting CD8+ clones in EMRA.

From 5'RACE with constant-segment primers came TCR alpha and TCR beta cDNA libraries that carried sample barcodes and UMIs. Each CDR3 protein is one row after TCRdb ran MiXCR on the 5' RACE reads. The sample yields about 410,000 distinct CDR3 sequences, 20% to 25% seen once. The CDR3 contains 13 residues. Germline V CDR1 and CDR2: SGHVS, FNYEAQ. V was trimmed by 5 bases and J by 7 bases, leaving 11 bases between them. This sequence originates from an adult woman who had mild COVID-19 (a few samples of this study predate the infection). Cell type and time point are not known. Sequencing input: PBMCs or a T cell subset sorted from them (not recorded which). This sequence joins TRBV7-6 and TRBJ2-2; perhaps TRBD2 as D (5 bases). CDR3 coding DNA: TGTGCCAGCAGCCCGGACGGGGTCGGGGAGCTGTTTTTT. Protein sequence: CASSPDGVGELFF.